Included here is one TCR beta chain sequence, with context. In its sample, this clonotype was seen many times. The antigen this receptor binds is unknown. No per-base quality is available; no much larger clone lies one base away. To prepare the library, multiplex PCR was applied. Data came from an Illumina HiSeq 4000. CDR3 regions were amplified by Arm-PCR with iRepertoire HTBI primers to construct TCR beta libraries. Gel purification was performed on PCR products prior to sequencing. Turning to the authors' computational methods: A total of fewer than 80 TRBV and 14 TRBJ segments were identified across samples and were used for gene usage analysis of CDR3 amino acid clonotypes. COPE and FqMerger were used to merge the filtered high-quality paired reads into contigs. BLAST was used to align contigs to IMGT TRBV, TRBD and TRBJ reference genes, and CDR3 was defined according to IMGT. Any clonotype with a frequency above 0.1% was counted as a highly expanded clone. Shannon entropy was used to measure repertoire diversity, and the Gini coefficient was used to measure V-J evenness. A clonotype found in more than one individual was treated as public. TCRdb applied fastp at Q25 and MiXCR to the public reads, then kept only in-frame beta chains. Under each unique CDR3 protein, matching rows form one entry showing the most common genes and DNA. TCRdb, rather than the study authors, made the V and J calls. For this sample there are hundreds of thousands of distinct CDR3 sequences; about 16% appear just once. The ten largest clones take up about 11% of the sample.

This sample was taken from a study of regulatory T cells in long-lasting Graves disease (dated by TCRdb to 2020 to 2023). The study in broad terms: Newly diagnosed Graves' disease patients had taken antithyroid drugs for less than 3 months. A total of around 35 samples underwent TCR sequencing, from about 13 patients with persistent Graves' disease and 20 or so patients with newly diagnosed Graves' disease. The study was conducted in China and was registered as a clinical trial. Patients with persistent Graves' disease were compared with patients with newly diagnosed Graves' disease using TCR sequencing and RNA sequencing of peripheral blood. The paper's findings and limits, for the study overall: The study examined only peripheral blood because the primary lesion, thyroid tissue, could not be accessed. TRBV28, TRBJ1-2 and TRBJ2-5 were preferentially used in persistent disease, while TRBV20-1 and TRBJ2-1 were favored in newly diagnosed disease. Patients with persistent disease shared more public clonotypes (fewer than 3,000) than newly diagnosed patients did (approximately 1,000). Sequencing and analysis were restricted to the TCR beta chain. As a limitation, the authors acknowledged that the small sample size may reduce accuracy. Persistent Graves' disease patients showed lower TCR Shannon entropy and fewer highly expanded clones than newly diagnosed patients, suggesting clonal expansion.

The V and J ends are trimmed by 4 bases and 5 bases, leaving 18 bases between them. CDR1 and CDR2, looked up from the germline V gene, are SQVTM and ANQGSEA. The CDR3 has 15 amino acids, counting the end cysteine and phenylalanine. The DNA shown is the 45-base CDR3, in frame from base 1. The intended sense of this specimen's time point label: newly diagnosed GD, antithyroid drugs for less than 3 months. RNA was extracted from PBMCs in TRIzol for both TCR sequencing and RNA sequencing. The diagnosis of Graves' disease was made according to American Thyroid Association guidelines. Recruitment of patients was carried out at an endocrinology department in Xi'an, China. From each patient, approximately 9 milliliters of peripheral blood was collected into an EDTA anticoagulant tube. Ficoll Paque Plus density gradient separation was used to isolate PBMCs, and no additional T cell sorting was done. An Agilent 2100 Bioanalyzer and agarose gel were used to check RNA quality, and a NanoDrop 2000 was used to measure RNA concentration.

These data were also reused for a study on T cells in Graves' hyperthyroidism and ophthalmopathy. Taken from the second paper: A patient counted as having stable Graves' hyperthyroidism if no progression to ophthalmopathy occurred over 18 months of follow-up. Hyperthyroidism patients were newly diagnosed, with disease duration under 2 months, and aged 18 to 65 years. Patients with uncontrolled infections, other autoimmune diseases, pregnancy or lactation were excluded. Clinical symptoms, serum thyroxine and TRAb, thyroid ultrasound, and orbital computed tomography formed the basis for the diagnoses. For the first round of RT-PCR on the TCR CDR3, the HTBI primer set was used together with the Qiagen OneStep RT-PCR kit. Most expanded thyroid clonotypes (frequency above 0.001) were also found in blood, which suggests that blood repertoires may mirror thyroid immune responses. A 13 V-J signature model separated ophthalmopathy from stable hyperthyroidism, with roughly 88% sensitivity and 81.08% specificity in cross-validation and 80%/75% in testing. In validation, the model predicted progression to ophthalmopathy with 55% to 71% sensitivity and about 73% specificity, a median of about 6.7 months before onset. TCR V-J signatures able to tell the groups apart were searched for in a discovery cohort of some 100 patients, of whom 43 had Graves' ophthalmopathy and roughly 58 had stable Graves' hyperthyroidism. Prospective prediction of ophthalmopathy was tested in an independent validation cohort consisting of 18 hyperthyroidism patients and over 15 patients who later progressed to ophthalmopathy. The approximately 90 discovery patients were divided at random into training and test sets in a 7:3 ratio. The study also compared thyroid tissue and blood T-cell repertoires from a handful of Graves' hyperthyroidism patients. Following sampling, methimazole starting at 30 mg daily was given to hyperthyroidism patients, and high-dose intravenous methylprednisolone was given to ophthalmopathy patients. Libraries were constructed in a second round of multiplex PCR, after which size selection and purification were carried out. The libraries were sequenced on an Illumina HiSeq2000 using paired-end 100 bp reads. SOAPnuke was used to process the raw data, removing reads that contained adapters or uncalled bases, had a mean Phred below 15, or lacked an exact match to the constant primer or identifier. High-quality paired reads were merged using COPE v1.2.5, and each unique nucleotide sequence was defined as a clonotype. Clonotypes were aligned to IMGT TRBV, TRBD and TRBJ reference segments using MiTCR v1.1. Only V-J combinations with frequency above 0.0001, covering about 99% of repertoires, were analysed. The TCS score was defined as F50 (clonal expansion) divided by E x V (chaos), with BLOSUM62-based TCRdist calculated between CDR3 peptides within each V-J. Welch's t-statistics and random forest reduced fewer than 550 V-J features to about 12, which were used in a naive Bayes classifier (R e1071). No statistical method was used to set the sample size in advance, and investigators knew the group allocation. The paper reports TCR Vbeta CDR3 sequencing of some 140 peripheral blood samples: fewer than 50 ophthalmopathy, some 80 hyperthyroidism and 17 progressor patients.

The chain joins TRBV29-1 to TRBJ2-1; matching of 7 bases hints at TRBD2 as the D gene. The receptor was isolated from a man aged 18 to 29 with Graves disease. Donor details come from another sample of the same person, matched by shared clones. Sequenced material: peripheral blood mononuclear cells (PBMCs), taken at new diagnosis, from a patient treated with antithyroid drugs. The nucleotide sequence reads as follows: TGCAGCGTTGTCGGGGGCGGGAGTGGGCACAATGAGCAGTTCTTC. It translates as CSVVGGGSGHNEQFF.